The clone carrying this TCR beta chain has more than one count but fewer than ten. This entry belongs to a study of cytomegalovirus exposure and HLA in healthy donors. The PCR made use of 60 Vbeta and 13 Jbeta primers. Clones were sequenced by immunoSEQ multiplex PCR, and TCRdb holds only the in-frame ones, with some missing. In the table there are 98,000 or so clones, more than 75% of which are singletons. CDR1 and CDR2 from the germline V gene are SQVTM and ANQGSEA. The germline V and J ends were trimmed by 4 bases and 2 bases, with 10 bases remaining between them. CDR3 length: 13 residues. This TCR was sampled from a human donor in good health. The sample taken for sequencing was PBMCs. This chain links TRBV29-1 with TRBJ2-3; D gene ambiguous. In nucleotides, the CDR3 is TGCAGCGTTGGGTCAGGCTTCACAGATACGCAGTATTTT. Amino acid sequence: CSVGSGFTDTQYF.